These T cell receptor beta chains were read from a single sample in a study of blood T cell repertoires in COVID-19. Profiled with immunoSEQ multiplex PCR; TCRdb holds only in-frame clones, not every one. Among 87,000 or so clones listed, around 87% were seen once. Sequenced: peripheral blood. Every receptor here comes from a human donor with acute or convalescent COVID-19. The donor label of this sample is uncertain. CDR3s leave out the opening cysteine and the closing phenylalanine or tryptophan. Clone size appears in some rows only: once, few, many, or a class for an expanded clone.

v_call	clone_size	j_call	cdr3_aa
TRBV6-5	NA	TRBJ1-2	ASSYSAGQANYGYT
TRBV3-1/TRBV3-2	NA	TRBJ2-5	ASSQGQGSKIQETQY
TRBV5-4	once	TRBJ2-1	ASSPRGTYNEQF
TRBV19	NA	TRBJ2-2	ASRRDTGELF
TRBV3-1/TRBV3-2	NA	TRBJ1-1	ASSQVGGHTEAF
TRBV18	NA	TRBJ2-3	ASSQPPAGTDTQY
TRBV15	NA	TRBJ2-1	ATSRVRGGIGSYNEQF
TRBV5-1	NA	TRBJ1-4	ASSGGQSNEKLF
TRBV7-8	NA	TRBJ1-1	ASSHLQHNTEAF
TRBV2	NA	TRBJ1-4	ASRRTGRVEKLF
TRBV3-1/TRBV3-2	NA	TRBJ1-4	ASSQDLGGRYEKLF
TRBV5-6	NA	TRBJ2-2	ASSLALGELF
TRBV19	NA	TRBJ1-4	ASSLRGNEKLF
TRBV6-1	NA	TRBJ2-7	ASSEHWAYEQY
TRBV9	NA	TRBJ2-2	ASSDGTGELF
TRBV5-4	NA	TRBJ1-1	ASSLGRQSNTEAF
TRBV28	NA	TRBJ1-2	ASMTGTYGYT
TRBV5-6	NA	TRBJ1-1	ASSLVRGAMNTEAF
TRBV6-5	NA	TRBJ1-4	ASSSRTGTTNEKLF
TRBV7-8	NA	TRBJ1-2	ASSLAGYSGGNYGYT
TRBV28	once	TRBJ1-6	ASAPGQEYNSPLH
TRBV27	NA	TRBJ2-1	ASRSFSGGVYNEQF
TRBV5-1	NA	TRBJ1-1	ASSPQNGQGVTEAF
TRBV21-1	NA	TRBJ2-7	ASSKIVARDEQY
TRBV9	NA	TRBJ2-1	ASSGSGTNYNEQF
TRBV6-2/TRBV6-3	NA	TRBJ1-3	ASSLFRYPDRDGNTIY
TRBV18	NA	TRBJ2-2	ASLNSGPANTGELF
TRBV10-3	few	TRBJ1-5	AISGAPEGAIQH
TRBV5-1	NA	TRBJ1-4	ASSLTGYNEKLF
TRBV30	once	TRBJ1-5	AWSVGSGLNNQPQH
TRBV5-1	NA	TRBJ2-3	ASSLVAGARTDTQY
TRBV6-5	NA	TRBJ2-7	ASHLTGAYEQY
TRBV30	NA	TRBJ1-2	ARGSPRGQNYGYT
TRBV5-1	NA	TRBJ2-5	ASSATGSLGETQY
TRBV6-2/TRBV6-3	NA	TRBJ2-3	ASSLAGVDTQY
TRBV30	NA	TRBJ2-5	AWSRQGGRETQY
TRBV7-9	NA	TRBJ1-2	ASSSIEGVEGYT
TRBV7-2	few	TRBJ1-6	ASSLVGTDNSPLH
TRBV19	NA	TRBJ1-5	ASSPPSGTGVGNQPQH
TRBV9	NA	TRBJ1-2	ASSARTGPTYGYT
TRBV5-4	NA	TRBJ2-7	ASSLSGTGLSYEQY
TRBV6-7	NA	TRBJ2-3	ASSPPAGGPGPQY
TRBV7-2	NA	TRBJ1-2	ASSLAGGGAIYGYT
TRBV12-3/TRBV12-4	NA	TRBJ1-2	ASSLGQIYGYT
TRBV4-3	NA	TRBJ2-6	ASSQGGRGTNVLT
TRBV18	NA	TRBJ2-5	ASSPQRDGQETQY
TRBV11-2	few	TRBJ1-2	ASSLARQGEIYGYT
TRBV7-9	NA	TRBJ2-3	ASSLGGLAADTQY
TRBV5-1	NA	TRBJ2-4	ASSLLTGGYPLAKNIQY
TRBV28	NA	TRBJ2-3	ASSSGSTDTQY
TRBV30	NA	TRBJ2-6	ARDSPSGANVLT
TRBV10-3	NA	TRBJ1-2	AITSGEDYGYT
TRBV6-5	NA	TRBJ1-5	ASRADSGNQPQH
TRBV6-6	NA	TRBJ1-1	ASLIPGQGGAGAF
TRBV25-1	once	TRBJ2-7	ASSEGGSSYEQY